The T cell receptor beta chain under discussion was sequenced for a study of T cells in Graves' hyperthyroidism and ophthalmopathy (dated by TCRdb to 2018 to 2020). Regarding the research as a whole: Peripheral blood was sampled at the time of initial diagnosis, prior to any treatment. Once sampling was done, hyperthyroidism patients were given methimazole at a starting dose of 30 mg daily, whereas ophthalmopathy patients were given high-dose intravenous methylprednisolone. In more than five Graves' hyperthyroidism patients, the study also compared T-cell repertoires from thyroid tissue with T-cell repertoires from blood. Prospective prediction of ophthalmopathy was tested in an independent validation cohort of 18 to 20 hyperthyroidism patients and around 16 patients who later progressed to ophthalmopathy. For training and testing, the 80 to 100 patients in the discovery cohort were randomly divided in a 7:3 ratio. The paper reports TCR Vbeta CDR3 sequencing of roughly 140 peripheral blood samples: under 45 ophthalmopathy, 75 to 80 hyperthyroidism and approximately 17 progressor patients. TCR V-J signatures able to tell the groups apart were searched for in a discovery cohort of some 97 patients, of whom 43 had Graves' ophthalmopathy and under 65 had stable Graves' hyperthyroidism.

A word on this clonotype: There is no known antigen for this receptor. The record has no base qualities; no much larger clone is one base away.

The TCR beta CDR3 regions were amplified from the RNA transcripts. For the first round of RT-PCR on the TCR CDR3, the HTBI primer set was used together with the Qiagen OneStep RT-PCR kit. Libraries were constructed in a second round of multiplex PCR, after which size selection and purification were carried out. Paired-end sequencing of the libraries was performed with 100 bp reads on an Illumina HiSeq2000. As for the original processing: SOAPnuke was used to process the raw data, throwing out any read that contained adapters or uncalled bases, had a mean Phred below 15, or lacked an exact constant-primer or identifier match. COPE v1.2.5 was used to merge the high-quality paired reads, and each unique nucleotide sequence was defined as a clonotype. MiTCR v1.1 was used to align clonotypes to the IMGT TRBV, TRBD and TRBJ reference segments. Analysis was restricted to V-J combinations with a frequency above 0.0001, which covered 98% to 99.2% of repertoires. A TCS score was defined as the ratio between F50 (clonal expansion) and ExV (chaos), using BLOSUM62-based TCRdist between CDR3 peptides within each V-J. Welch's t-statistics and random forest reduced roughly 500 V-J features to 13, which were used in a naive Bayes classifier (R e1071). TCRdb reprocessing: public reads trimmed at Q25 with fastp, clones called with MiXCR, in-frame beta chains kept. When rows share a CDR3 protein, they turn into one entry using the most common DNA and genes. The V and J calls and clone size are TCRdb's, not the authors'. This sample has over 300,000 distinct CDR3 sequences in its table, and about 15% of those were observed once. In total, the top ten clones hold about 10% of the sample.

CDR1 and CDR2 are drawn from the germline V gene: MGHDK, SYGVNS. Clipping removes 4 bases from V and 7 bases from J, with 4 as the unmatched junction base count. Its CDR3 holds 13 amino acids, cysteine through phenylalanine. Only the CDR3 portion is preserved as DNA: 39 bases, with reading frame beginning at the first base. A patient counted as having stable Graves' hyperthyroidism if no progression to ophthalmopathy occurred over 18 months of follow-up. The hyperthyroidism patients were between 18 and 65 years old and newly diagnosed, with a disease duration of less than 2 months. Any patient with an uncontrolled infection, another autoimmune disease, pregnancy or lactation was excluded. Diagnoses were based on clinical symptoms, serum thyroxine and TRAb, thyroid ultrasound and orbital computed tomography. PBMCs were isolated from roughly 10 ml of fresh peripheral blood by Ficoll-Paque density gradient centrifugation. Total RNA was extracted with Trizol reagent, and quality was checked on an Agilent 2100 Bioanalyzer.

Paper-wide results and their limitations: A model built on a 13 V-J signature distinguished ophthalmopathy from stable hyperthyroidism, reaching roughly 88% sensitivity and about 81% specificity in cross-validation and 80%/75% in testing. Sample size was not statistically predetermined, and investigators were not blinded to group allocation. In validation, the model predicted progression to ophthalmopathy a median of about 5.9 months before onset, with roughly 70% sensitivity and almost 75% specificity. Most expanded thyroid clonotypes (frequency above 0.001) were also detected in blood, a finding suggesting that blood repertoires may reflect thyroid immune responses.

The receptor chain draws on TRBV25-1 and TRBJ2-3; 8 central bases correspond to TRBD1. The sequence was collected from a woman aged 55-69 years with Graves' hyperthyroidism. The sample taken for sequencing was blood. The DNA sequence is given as TGTGCCAGCAGTGTGAGACAGGGGAATACGCAGTATTTT. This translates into CASSVRQGNTQYF.